The next 11 T cell receptor beta chains were all read from a single sample in a study of shared clonotypes between healthy human individuals. The repertoire was sequenced with immunoSEQ multiplex PCR; TCRdb's copy has only in-frame clones and lacks some. The profile shows approximately 2.5 million clones, approximately 93% of them singletons. Sequencing used naive CD4+ T cells from PBMCs. Subset described: CD45RA+ positively selected. These receptors were obtained from a man younger than 35 in good health. Some clones in this sample may be carry-over from other donors' samples.

This sequence joins TRBV6-5 and TRBJ2-7; no reliable D call. Per germline, CDR1 MNHEY and CDR2 SVGAGI. V lost 0 bases to trimming and J lost 8 bases, with 5 bases between them. This CDR3 has 11 residues. CDR3: CASSYSSKQYF. The CDR3 DNA reads as TGTGCCAGCAGTTACTCGTCGAAGCAGTACTTC.

The rearrangement joins TRBV28 to TRBJ2-7; no reliable D call. Germline CDR1 is MDHEN and CDR2 is SYDVKM. The CDR3 consists of 16 residues. The germline V and J ends were trimmed by 4 bases and 9 bases, with 25 bases remaining between them. The CDR3 protein is CASSSDVAVGYSLQYF. DNA of the CDR3: TGTGCCAGCAGTTCCGATGTTGCTGTCGGTTATTCGTTGCAGTACTTC.

V gene TRBV7-2 combines with J gene TRBJ2-3; TRBD2 matches 13 bases. The CDR3 is made up of 19 amino acids. Germline V gene sequence: CDR1 SGHTA, CDR2 FQGNSA. Germline trimming cut 2 bases from V and 3 bases from J; bases unmatched to any gene: 11. The CDR3 nucleotides read TGTGCCAGCAGCTTACCGGGACTAGCGGGAAAAGGAGGGACAGATACGCAGTATTTT. This sequence encodes CASSLPGLAGKGGTDTQYF.

This chain joins TRBV5-1 and TRBJ2-2; unclear D gene. The length of the CDR3 is 16 residues. Germline CDR1 reads SGHRS; CDR2 reads YFSETQ. With 0 bases removed from V and 3 bases from J, the gap between germline ends came to 12 bases. CDR3 sequence reads: CASSLDRPSYTGELFF. The DNA for the CDR3 is TGCGCCAGCAGCTTGGACAGACCTTCCTACACCGGGGAGCTGTTTTTT.

This chain links TRBV7-9 with TRBJ1-4; D gene ambiguous. Between the trimmed V and J ends, which lost 5 bases and 7 bases, there was a span of 11 bases. The germline V gene has CDR1 SEHNR and CDR2 FQNEAQ (reference sequence). The CDR3 is made up of 13 amino acids. The CDR3 bases are TGTGCCAGCAGCCAGACGGGAAGTGAAAAACTGTTTTTT. It is translated as CASSQTGSEKLFF.

The chain is built from TRBV5-6 and TRBJ2-3; possible D gene TRBD1, 6 bases. Trimming pared 4 bases from V and 1 base from J, leaving 13 bases between. CDR1 SGHDT and CDR2 YYEEEE come from the germline V gene. There are 15 residues in the CDR3. CDR3 sequence: CASSKRQARTDTQYF. The CDR3 nucleotides read TGTGCCAGCAGCAAAAGACAGGCCCGCACAGATACGCAGTATTTT.

This clone was seen once. Other DNA sequences in the sample encode the same CDR3. CDR3 sequence (DNA): TGTGCCAGCAGTGTGCTTGATACGCAGTATTTT. This gives the protein CASSVLDTQYF. The chain is built from TRBV2 and TRBJ2-3, with D uncertain. The CDR3 covers 11 residues. The V end was cut by 4 bases, the J end by 6 bases, with 5 bases between. The germline V gene has CDR1 SNHLY and CDR2 FYNNEI.

The J gene is TRBJ2-5, the V gene TRBV7-2, with 9 bases fitting TRBD1. The CDR3 is 17 amino acids. V was pared by 4 bases and J by 2 bases, with 11 bases of the junction left unmatched. The germline CDR1 and CDR2 sequences are SGHTA and FQGNSA. In DNA form, the CDR3 reads TGTGCCAGCAGCTCGCAAAGGACAGGGGAGAATCAAGAGACCCAGTACTTC. Its protein is CASSSQRTGENQETQYF.

CDR3 nucleotides: TGTGCCAGCAGTTTTGTGAGTGGCTACACCTTC. It codes for CASSFVSGYTF. The V call is TRBV5-8, the J call TRBJ1-2; D is uncertain. The germline gives CDR1 SGHTS, CDR2 YDEGEE. V gave up 5 bases and J gave up 7 bases, with 9 bases separating them. CDR3 length equals 11 residues.

This chain joins TRBV9 and TRBJ1-5, with D maybe TRBD1 (5 bases). Trimming cost V 0 bases and J 5 bases, with 9 bases left between them. Germline V gene sequence: CDR1 SGDLS, CDR2 YYNGEE. The CDR3 totals 14 residues. CDR3 loop: CASSVAGSDQPQHF. CDR3 in DNA: TGTGCCAGCAGCGTAGCAGGGTCCGATCAGCCCCAGCATTTT.

As regards this clone: This specimen includes other DNA sequences encoding the same CDR3. V and J are TRBV5-4 and TRBJ1-2, with D possibly TRBD1 on 6 matching bases. This CDR3 spans 12 amino acids. Germline assignment: CDR1 SGHNT and CDR2 YYREEE (reference sequence). Trimming removed 2 bases from V and 6 bases from J, with 8 bases in between. The CDR3 region has the DNA TGTGCCAGCAGCTTACAGGGTAATGGCTACACCTTC. As protein: CASSLQGNGYTF.